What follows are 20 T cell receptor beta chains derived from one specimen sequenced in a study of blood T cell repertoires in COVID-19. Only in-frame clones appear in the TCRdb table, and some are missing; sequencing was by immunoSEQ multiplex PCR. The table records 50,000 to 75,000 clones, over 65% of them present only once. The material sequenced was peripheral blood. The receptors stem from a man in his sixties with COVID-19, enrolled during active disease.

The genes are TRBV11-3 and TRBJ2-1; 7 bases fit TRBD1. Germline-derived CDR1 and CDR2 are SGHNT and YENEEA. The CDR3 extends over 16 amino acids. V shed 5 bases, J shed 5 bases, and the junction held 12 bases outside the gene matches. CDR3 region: CASSPRLGQNNNEQFF. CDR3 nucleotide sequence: TGTGCCAGCAGCCCCCGGCTGGGACAGAACAACAATGAGCAGTTCTTC. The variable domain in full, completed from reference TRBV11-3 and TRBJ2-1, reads EAGVVQSPRYKIIEKKQPVAFWCNPISGHNTLYWYLQNLGQGPELLIRYENEEAVDDSQLPKDRFSAERLKGVDSTLKIQPAELGDSAVYLCASSPRLGQNNNEQFFGPGTRLTVL.

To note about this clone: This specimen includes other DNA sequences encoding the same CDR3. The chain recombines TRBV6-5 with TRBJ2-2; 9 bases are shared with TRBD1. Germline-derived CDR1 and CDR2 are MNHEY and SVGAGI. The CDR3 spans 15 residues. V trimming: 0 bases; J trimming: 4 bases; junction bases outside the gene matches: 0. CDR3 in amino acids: CASSYSTGGTGELFF. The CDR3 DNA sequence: TGTGCCAGCAGTTACTCGACAGGGGGCACCGGGGAGCTGTTTTTT.

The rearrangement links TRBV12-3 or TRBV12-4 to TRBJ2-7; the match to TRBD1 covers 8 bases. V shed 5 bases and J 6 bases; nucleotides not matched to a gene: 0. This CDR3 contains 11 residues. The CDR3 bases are TGTGCCAGCAGTGACAGGGGCGAGCAGTACTTC. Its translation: CASSDRGEQYF.

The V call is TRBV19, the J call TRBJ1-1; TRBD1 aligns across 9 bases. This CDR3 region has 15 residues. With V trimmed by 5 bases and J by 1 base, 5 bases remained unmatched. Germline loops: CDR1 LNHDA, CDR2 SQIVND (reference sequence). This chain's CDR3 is CASSLGTGKNTEAFF. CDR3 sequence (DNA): TGTGCCAGTAGTCTTGGGACAGGGAAGAACACTGAAGCTTTCTTT. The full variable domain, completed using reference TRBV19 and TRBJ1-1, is DGGITQSPKYLFRKEGQNVTLSCEQNLNHDAMYWYRQDPGQGLRLIYYSQIVNDFQKGDIAEGYSVSREKKESFPLTVTSAQKNPTAFYLCASSLGTGKNTEAFFGQGTRLTVV.

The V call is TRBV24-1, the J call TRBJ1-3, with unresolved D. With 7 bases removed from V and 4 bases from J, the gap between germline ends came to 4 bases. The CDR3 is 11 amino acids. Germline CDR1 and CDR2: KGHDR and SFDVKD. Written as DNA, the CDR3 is TGTGCCACCAGCCTAGGAAACACCATATATTTT. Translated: CATSLGNTIYF.

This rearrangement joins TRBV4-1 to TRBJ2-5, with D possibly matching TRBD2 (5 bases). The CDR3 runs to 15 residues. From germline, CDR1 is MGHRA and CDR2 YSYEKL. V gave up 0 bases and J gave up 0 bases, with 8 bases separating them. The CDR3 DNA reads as TGCGCCAGCAGCCAAGAAACGGGGAACCAAGAGACCCAGTACTTC. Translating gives CASSQETGNQETQYF.

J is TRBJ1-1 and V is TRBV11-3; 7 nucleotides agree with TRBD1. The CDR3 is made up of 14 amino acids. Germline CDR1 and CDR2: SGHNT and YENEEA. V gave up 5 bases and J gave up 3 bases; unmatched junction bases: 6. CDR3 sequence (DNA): TGTGCCAGCAGCGCGCACACAGGGGACACTGAAGCTTTCTTT. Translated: CASSAHTGDTEAFF.

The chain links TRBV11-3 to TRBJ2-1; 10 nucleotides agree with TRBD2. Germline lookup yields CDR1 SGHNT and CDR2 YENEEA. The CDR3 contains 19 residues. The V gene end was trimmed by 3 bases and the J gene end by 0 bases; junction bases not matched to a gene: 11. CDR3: CASSFKRGGMLSSYNEQFF. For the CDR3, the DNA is TGTGCCAGCAGCTTTAAGCGGGGGGGTATGCTAAGCTCCTACAATGAGCAGTTCTTC.

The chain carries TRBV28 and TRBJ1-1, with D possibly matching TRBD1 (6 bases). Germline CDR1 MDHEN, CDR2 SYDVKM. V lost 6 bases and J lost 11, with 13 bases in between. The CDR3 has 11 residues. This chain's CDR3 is CASRGDMKAFF. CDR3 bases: TGTGCCAGCAGGGGGGACATGAAGGCTTTCTTT.

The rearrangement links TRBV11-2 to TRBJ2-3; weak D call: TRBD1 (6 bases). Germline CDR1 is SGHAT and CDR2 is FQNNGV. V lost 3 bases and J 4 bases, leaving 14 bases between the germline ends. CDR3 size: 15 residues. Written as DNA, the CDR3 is TGTGCCAGCAGCTTCAACCTCAGGGGAGCAGATACGCAGTATTTT. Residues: CASSFNLRGADTQYF. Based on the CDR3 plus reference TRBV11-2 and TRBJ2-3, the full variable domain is EAGVAQSPRYKIIEKRQSVAFWCNPISGHATLYWYQQILGQGPKLLIQFQNNGVVDDSQLPKDRFSAERLKGVDSTLKIQPAKLEDSAVYLCASSFNLRGADTQYFGPGTRLTVL.

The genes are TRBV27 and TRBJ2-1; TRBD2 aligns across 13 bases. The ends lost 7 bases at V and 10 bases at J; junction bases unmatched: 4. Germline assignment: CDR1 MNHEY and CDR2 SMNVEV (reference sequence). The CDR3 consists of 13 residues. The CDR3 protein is CASKGLAGLEQFF. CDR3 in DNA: TGTGCCAGCAAGGGACTAGCGGGACTGGAGCAGTTCTTC.

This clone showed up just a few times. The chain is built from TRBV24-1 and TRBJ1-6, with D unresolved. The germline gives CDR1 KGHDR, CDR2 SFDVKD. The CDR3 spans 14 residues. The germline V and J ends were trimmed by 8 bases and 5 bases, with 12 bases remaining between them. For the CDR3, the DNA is TGTGCCACCATAATGTCCCAGGATAATTCACCCCTCCACTTT. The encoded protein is CATIMSQDNSPLHF.

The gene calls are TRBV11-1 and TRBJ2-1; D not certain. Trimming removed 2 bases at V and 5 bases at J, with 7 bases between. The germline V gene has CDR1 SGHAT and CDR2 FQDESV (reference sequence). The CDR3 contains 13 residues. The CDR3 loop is CASSLLPNNEQFF. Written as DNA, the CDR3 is TGTGCCAGCAGCTTATTACCTAACAATGAGCAGTTCTTC.

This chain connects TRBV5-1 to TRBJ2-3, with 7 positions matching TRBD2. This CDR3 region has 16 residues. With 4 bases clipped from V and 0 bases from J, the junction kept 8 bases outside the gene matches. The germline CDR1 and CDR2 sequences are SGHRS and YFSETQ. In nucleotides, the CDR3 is TGCGCCAGCAGCCCCGGGGGACTAATTAGCACAGATACGCAGTATTTT. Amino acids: CASSPGGLISTDTQYF.

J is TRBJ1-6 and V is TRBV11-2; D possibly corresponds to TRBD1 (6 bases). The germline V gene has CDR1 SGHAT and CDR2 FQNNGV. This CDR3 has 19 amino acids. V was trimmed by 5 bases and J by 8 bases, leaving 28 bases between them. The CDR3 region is CASSPYRWARGTSDSPLHF. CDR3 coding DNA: TGTGCCAGCAGCCCTTATCGATGGGCGAGGGGGACAAGCGATTCACCCCTCCACTTT.

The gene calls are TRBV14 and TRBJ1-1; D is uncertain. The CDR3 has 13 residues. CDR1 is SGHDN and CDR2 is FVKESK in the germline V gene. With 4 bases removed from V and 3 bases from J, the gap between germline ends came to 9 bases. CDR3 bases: TGTGCCAGCAGCCGTGGCCACGACACTGAAGCTTTCTTT. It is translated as CASSRGHDTEAFF.

CDR3 sequence (DNA): TGCAGTGCTAGTCGGCCTAGCGCAAGCTCCTACGAGCAGTACTTC. This codes for CSASRPSASSYEQYF. V usage is TRBV20-1 and J usage is TRBJ2-7; D might be TRBD2 (6 bases). This CDR3 comprises 15 residues. Per the germline V gene, CDR1 is DFQATT and CDR2 is SNEGSKA (reference sequence). V was pared by 3 bases and J by 0 bases, with 15 bases between.

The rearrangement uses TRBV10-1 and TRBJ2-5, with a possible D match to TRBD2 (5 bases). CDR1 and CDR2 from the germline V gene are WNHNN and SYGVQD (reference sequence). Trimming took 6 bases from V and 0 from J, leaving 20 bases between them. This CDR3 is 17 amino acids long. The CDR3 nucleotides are TGCGCCAGCAGCGACTATGGGTTGGTCGGGAACCAAGAGACCCAGTACTTC. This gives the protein CASSDYGLVGNQETQYF.

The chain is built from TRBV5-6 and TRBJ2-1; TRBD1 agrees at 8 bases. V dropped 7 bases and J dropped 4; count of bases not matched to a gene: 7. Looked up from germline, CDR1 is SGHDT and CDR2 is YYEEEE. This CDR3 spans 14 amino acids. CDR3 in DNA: TGTGCCAGCGGACAGGGCGGTTCTTACAATGAGCAGTTCTTC. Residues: CASGQGGSYNEQFF.

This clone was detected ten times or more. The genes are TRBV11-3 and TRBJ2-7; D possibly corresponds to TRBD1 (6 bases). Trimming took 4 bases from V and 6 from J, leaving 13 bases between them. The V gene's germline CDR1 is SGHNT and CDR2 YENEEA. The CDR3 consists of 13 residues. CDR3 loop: CASSWGRGGEQYF. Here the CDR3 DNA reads TGTGCCAGCAGCTGGGGCAGGGGCGGCGAGCAGTACTTC. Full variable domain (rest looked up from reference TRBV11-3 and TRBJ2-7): EAGVVQSPRYKIIEKKQPVAFWCNPISGHNTLYWYLQNLGQGPELLIRYENEEAVDDSQLPKDRFSAERLKGVDSTLKIQPAELGDSAVYLCASSWGRGGEQYFGPGTRLTVT.